The TCR beta chain described here comes from a study of blood T cells in healthy people across ages. There were healthy Caucasian individuals from Russia, aged roughly 6 to 100, serving as donors. Through a sample-barcoded 5' primer and a J-beta primer mix, a second PCR was run for roughly 6 to 12 cycles. Every cDNA molecule carried a tag from a template-switch adaptor bearing 12 random nucleotides. Each sample yielded at least 2.5 million CDR3-containing paired-end reads. TCRdb redid the calling of the 5' RACE reads with MiXCR, one entry per CDR3 protein. Of about 730,000 distinct CDR3 sequences in the sample, roughly 47% were seen once. V gave up 10 bases and J gave up 2 bases; unmatched junction bases: 7. Germline CDR1 MNHEY, CDR2 SVGEGT. This CDR3 has 14 amino acids.

The sequence came from a woman in her fifties or sixties in good health. Sample: blood. V and J are TRBV6-2 or TRBV6-3 and TRBJ2-2, with 7 bases matching TRBD2. This chain's CDR3 is CAMRPAGNTGELFF. The DNA of the CDR3 is TGTGCCATGCGGCCAGCGGGAAACACCGGGGAGCTGTTTTTT.